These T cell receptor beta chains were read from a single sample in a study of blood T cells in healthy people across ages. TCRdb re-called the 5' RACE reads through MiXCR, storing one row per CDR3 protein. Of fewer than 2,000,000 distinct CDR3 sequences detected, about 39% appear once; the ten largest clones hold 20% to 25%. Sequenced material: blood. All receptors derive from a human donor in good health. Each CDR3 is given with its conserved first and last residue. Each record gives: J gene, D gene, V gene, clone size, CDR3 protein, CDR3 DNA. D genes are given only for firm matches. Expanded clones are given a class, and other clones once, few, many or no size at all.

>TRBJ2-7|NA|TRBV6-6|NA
CASAGRAYEQYF
TGTGCCAGCGCTGGAAGGGCTTACGAGCAGTACTTC
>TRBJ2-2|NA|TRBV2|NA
CASSRTVTTGELFF
TGTGCCAGCAGTAGGACAGTCACCACCGGGGAGCTGTTTTTT
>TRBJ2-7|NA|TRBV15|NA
CATSRDSGRAYEQYF
TGTGCCACCAGCAGAGATTCGGGCAGGGCCTACGAGCAGTACTTC
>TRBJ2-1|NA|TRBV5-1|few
CASTSDGYNEQFF
TGCGCCAGCACCTCGGACGGATACAATGAGCAGTTCTTC
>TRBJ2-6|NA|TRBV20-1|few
CSARPKPSGANVLTF
TGCAGTGCTCGTCCCAAGCCTTCTGGGGCCAACGTCCTGACTTTC
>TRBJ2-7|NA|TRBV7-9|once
CTSRLGGTDEQYF
TGTACCAGCCGTCTTGGGGGAACCGACGAGCAGTACTTC
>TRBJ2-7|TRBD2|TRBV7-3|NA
CASSPSTSGYEQYF
TGTGCCAGCAGCCCATCGACTAGCGGTTACGAGCAGTACTTC
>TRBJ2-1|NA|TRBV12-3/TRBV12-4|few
CASRGVGLSGIIYNEQFF
TGTGCCAGCAGAGGGGTGGGGCTCTCTGGAATCATTTACAATGAGCAGTTCTTC
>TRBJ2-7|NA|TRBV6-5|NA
CASSRTENYEQYF
TGTGCCAGCAGTCGGACAGAGAACTACGAGCAGTACTTC
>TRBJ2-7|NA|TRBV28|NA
CASGLVASYEQYF
TGTGCCAGCGGTTTGGTAGCCTCCTACGAGCAGTACTTC
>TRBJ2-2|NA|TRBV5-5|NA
CASSLGYSGELFF
TGTGCCAGCAGTCTCGGGTACTCCGGGGAGCTGTTTTTT
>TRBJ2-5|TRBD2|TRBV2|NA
CASSEDASGGAKTQYF
TGTGCCAGCAGTGAAGACGCTAGCGGGGGGGCAAAGACCCAGTACTTC
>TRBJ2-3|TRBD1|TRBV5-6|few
CASSTRDSSTDTQYF
TGTGCCAGCAGCACCCGGGACAGCAGCACAGATACGCAGTATTTT
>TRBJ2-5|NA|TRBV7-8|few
CASNPFVDRPQETQYF
TGTGCCAGCAACCCGTTTGTAGACAGGCCCCAAGAGACCCAGTACTTC
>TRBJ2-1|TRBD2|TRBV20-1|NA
CSASRLAGDNEQFF
TGCAGTGCTAGTCGACTAGCGGGAGACAATGAGCAGTTCTTC
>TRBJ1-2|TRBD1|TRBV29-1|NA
CSVPGQQFNYGYTF
TGCAGCGTTCCGGGACAGCAGTTTAACTATGGCTACACCTTC
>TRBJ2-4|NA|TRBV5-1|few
CASKSSAGNIQYF
TGCGCCAGCAAGTCTTCGGCAGGCAACATTCAGTACTTC
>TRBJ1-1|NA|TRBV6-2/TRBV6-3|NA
CASSYRQGMNTEAFF
TGTGCCAGCAGTTACCGGCAGGGCATGAACACTGAAGCTTTCTTT
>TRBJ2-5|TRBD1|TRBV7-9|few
CASSLGRGLGETQYF
TGTGCCAGCAGCTTGGGCAGGGGGCTGGGGGAGACCCAGTACTTC
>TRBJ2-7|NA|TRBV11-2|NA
CASSFHWGRDTSYEQYF
TGTGCCAGCAGCTTTCACTGGGGGAGGGACACCTCCTACGAGCAGTACTTC
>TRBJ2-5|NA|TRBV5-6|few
CASSLVFRVETQYF
TGTGCCAGCAGCTTGGTATTTAGGGTGGAGACCCAGTACTTC
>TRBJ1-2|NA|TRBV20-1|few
CSARYGDGYGYTF
TGCAGTGCTAGATATGGGGACGGCTATGGCTACACCTTC
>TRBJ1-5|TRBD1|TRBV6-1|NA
CASSEDRGYSNQPQHF
TGTGCCAGCAGTGAAGACAGGGGTTATAGCAATCAGCCCCAGCATTTT
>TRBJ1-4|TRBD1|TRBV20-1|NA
CSAPTGSANEKLFF
TGCAGTGCTCCGACAGGGTCCGCTAATGAAAAACTGTTTTTT
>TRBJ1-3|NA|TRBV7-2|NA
CASSSLGNTIYF
TGTGCCAGCAGCTCTTTAGGAAACACCATATATTTT
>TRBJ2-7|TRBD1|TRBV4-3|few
CASSPAAVGQGSSPTLREQYF
TGCGCCAGCAGCCCAGCAGCCGTTGGACAGGGGTCCTCCCCAACCCTACGCGAGCAGTACTTC
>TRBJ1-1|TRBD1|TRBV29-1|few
CSVQGESLNTEAFF
TGCAGCGTTCAGGGGGAGTCGTTGAACACTGAAGCTTTCTTT
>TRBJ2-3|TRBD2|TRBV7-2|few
CASSLNSPVGGWDTQYF
TGTGCCAGCAGCTTAAACTCGCCGGTCGGGGGGTGGGATACGCAGTATTTT
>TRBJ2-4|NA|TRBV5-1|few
CASSPGAVVDIQYF
TGCGCCAGCAGTCCAGGGGCGGTGGTTGACATTCAGTACTTC
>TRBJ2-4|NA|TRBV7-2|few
CASSLILAPDIQYF
TGTGCCAGCAGCTTGATACTAGCCCCTGACATTCAGTACTTC
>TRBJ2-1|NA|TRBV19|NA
CASSRQHDHNEQFF
TGTGCCAGTAGCAGACAGCACGACCACAATGAGCAGTTCTTC
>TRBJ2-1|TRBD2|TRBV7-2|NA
CASNHWGGDEQFF
TGTGCCAGTAACCATTGGGGGGGGGATGAGCAGTTCTTC
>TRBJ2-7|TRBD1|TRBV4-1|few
CASSQGDSSTYEQYF
TGCGCCAGCAGCCAGGGGGACAGCTCTACCTACGAGCAGTACTTC
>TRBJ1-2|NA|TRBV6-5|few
CASTPEAGLIDGYTF
TGTGCCAGCACCCCAGAGGCGGGGCTGATCGATGGCTACACCTTC
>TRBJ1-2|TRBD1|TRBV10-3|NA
CAISEPGQLGYTF
TGTGCCATCAGTGAGCCGGGACAGCTGGGCTACACCTTC
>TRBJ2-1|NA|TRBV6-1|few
CASTPTPLRYNEQFF
TGTGCCAGCACCCCGACTCCGCTCCGGTACAATGAGCAGTTCTTC
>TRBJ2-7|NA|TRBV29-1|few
CSVEGPDSYEQYF
TGCAGCGTTGAGGGCCCCGACTCCTACGAGCAGTACTTC
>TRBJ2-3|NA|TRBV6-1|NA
CASSEVAPDSRGPLDVRTDTQYF
TGTGCCAGCAGTGAAGTGGCCCCGGACAGTCGCGGACCTCTCGACGTTCGCACAGATACGCAGTATTTT
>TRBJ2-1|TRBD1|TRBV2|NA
CASAGTGGNEQFF
TGTGCCAGCGCCGGGACAGGGGGAAATGAGCAGTTCTTC
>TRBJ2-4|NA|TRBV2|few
CASSESSGNIQYF
TGTGCCAGCAGTGAAAGTTCTGGGAACATTCAGTACTTC
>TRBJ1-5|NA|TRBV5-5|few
CASTLGAYSNQPQHF
TGTGCCAGCACCCTCGGGGCATATAGCAATCAGCCCCAGCATTTT
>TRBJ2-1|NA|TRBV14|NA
CASSPTEGTSYNSYNEQFF
TGTGCCAGCAGCCCGACGGAGGGGACCTCGTATAATTCCTACAATGAGCAGTTCTTC
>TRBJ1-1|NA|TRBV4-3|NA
CASSQSWQNTEAFF
TGCGCCAGCAGCCAATCGTGGCAGAACACTGAAGCTTTCTTT
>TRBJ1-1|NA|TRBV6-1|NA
CASTSLPGGTEAFF
TGTGCCAGCACGAGTCTTCCTGGAGGCACTGAAGCTTTCTTT
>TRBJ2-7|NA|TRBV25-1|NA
CASSDWGDEQYF
TGTGCCAGCAGTGACTGGGGGGACGAGCAGTACTTC
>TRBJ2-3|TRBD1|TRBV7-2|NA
CASSPPGQGSDTQYF
TGTGCCAGCAGCCCTCCGGGACAGGGTTCAGATACGCAGTATTTT
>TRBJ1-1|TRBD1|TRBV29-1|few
CSVRQGRTEAFF
TGCAGCGTGCGACAGGGAAGGACTGAAGCTTTCTTT
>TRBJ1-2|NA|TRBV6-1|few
CASSERGGNYGYTF
TGTGCCAGCAGTGAGAGGGGGGGCAACTATGGCTACACCTTC
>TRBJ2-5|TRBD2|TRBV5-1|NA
CASGAGTTRYQETQYF
TGCGCCAGCGGGGCAGGGACTACCAGGTACCAAGAGACCCAGTACTTC
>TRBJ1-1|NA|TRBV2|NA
CASGTRVVNTEAFF
TGTGCCAGCGGTACTAGGGTCGTGAACACTGAAGCTTTCTTT
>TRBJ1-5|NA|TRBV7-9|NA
CASSNAGSNQPQHF
TGTGCCAGCTCAAACGCGGGAAGCAATCAGCCCCAGCATTTT
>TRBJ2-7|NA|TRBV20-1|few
CSASRDTGYEQYF
TGCAGTGCCTCCCGAGACACGGGCTACGAGCAGTACTTC
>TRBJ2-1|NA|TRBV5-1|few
CASSLREGGGEQFF
TGCGCCAGCAGCTTAAGAGAAGGGGGTGGTGAGCAGTTCTTC
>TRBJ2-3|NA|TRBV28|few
CASSSNPDTDTQYF
TGTGCCAGCAGTTCCAACCCGGACACAGATACGCAGTATTTT
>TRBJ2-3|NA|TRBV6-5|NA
CASSYSYRRPTDTQYF
TGTGCCAGCAGTTACTCCTATCGACGGCCCACAGATACGCAGTATTTT